The clone carrying this T cell receptor beta chain has at least ten counts. As yet, its antigen is unknown. The CDR3 sequence is 11 residues long. The germline V gene encodes CDR1 SQVTM and CDR2 ANQGSEA. The V end was cut by 6 bases, the J end by 10 bases, with 14 bases between. Each CDR3 protein is one row after TCRdb ran MiXCR on the multiplex PCR reads. This table has some 100,000 distinct CDR3 sequences, roughly 20% appearing once. The record originates from a study of breast tumors, draining lymph nodes, adjacent tissues. Study observations and caveats: Compared with lymph nodes, tumors were less diverse; compared with nontumor tissue, more.

Breast cancer patients provided tissue from their axillary draining lymph nodes. The J gene is TRBJ2-3, the V gene TRBV29-1, with D perhaps assigned TRBD1 or TRBD2 (5 bases each). The TCR was taken from a female donor with breast cancer. Some clones in this sample may be carry-over from other donors' samples. The source material was axillary lymph node tissue. DNA for the CDR3: TGCAGCGTGGAGGTGAGGGGTGCGCAGTATTTT. It codes for CSVEVRGAQYF.